The clone carrying this T cell receptor (beta chain) was seen repeatedly, ten times or more. The target antigen is unknown. The data belong to a study of T-cell memory formation after mild COVID-19. Study conclusions and caveats: CD4+ clones that contracted lay mainly in CM and EM; CD8+ ones lay in EMRA.

In TCRdb, the 5' RACE reads were re-called with MiXCR into one record per CDR3 protein. The sample lists 450,000 to 650,000 distinct CDR3 sequences, roughly 18% occurring once. The CDR3 is made up of 13 amino acids. Germline CDR1 reads WSHSY; CDR2 reads SAAADI. The ends lost 7 bases at V and 3 bases at J; junction bases unmatched: 6. The origin of this receptor is an adult woman who had mild COVID-19 (a few samples of this study predate the infection). Cell type and time point are not known. Source material: PBMCs or a T cell subset sorted from them (not recorded which). The V and J genes are TRBV10-2 and TRBJ2-7, with 7 bases identical to TRBD1. The CDR3 sequence: CASKDDRVYEQYF. For the CDR3, the DNA is TGCGCCAGCAAGGATGACAGGGTCTACGAGCAGTACTTC.